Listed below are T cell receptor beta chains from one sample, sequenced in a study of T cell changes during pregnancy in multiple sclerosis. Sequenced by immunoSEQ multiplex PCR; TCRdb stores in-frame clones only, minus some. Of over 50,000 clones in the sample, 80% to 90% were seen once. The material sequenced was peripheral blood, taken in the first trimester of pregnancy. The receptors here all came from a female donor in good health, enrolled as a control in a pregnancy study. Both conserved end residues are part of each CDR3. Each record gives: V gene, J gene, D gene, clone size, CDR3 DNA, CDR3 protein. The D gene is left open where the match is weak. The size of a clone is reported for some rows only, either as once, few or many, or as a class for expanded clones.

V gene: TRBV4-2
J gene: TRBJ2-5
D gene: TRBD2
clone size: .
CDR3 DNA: TGTGCCAGCAGCCTGAGTGGTAGCGGGGGACAAGAGACCCAGTACTTC
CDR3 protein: CASSLSGSGGQETQYF

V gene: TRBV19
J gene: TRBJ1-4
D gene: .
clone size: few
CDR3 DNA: TGTGCCAGTACCCCGAGAGGAATTTTAGGCGAAAAACTGTTTTTT
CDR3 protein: CASTPRGILGEKLFF

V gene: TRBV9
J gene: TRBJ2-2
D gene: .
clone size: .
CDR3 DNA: TGTGCCAGCAGCGCGATAACAGGGTCCGGGGAGCTGTTTTTT
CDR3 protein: CASSAITGSGELFF

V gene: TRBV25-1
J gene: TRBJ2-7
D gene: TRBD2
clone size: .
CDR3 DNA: TGTGCCAGCAGTGCCGGGGGGGGCGGGAGATACGAGCAGTACTTC
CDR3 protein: CASSAGGGGRYEQYF

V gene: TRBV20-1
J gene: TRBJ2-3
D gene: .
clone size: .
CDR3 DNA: TGCAGTGCTAGCCGTATTGATACGCAGTATTTT
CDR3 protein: CSASRIDTQYF

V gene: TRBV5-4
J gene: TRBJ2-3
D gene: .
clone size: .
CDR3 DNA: TGTGCCAGCAGCTTCGTGCCGCGTACGCAGTATTTT
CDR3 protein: CASSFVPRTQYF

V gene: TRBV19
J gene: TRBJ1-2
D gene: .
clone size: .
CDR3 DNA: TGTGCCAGTTCCCTCGCAGGGCTAACATCCTATGGCTACACCTTC
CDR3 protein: CASSLAGLTSYGYTF

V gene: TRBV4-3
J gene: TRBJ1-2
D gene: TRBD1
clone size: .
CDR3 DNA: TGCGCCAGCAGCCCCTATCCCGCCGGGACAGATGGCTACACCTTC
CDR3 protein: CASSPYPAGTDGYTF

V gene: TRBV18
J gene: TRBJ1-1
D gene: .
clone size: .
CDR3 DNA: TGTGCCAGCTCACCACCCGTGAACACTGAAGCTTTCTTT
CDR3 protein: CASSPPVNTEAFF

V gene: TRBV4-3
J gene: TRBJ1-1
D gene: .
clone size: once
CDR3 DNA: TGCGCCAGCAGCCATCTTGCGGGATACACTGAAGCTTTCTTT
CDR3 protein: CASSHLAGYTEAFF

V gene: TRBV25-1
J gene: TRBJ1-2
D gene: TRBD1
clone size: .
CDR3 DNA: TGTGCCAGCAAAGGGACAGGGGCTAACTATGGCTACACCTTC
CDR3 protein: CASKGTGANYGYTF

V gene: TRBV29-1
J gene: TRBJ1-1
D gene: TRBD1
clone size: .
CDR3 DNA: TGCAGCGTTGAAGGACAGGGTAGGGCTGAAGCTTTCTTT
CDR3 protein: CSVEGQGRAEAFF

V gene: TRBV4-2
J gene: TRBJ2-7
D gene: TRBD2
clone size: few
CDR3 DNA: TGTGCCAGCAGCAGCCGGCGGGGGGTAAGAGCCTACGAGCAGTACTTC
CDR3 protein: CASSSRRGVRAYEQYF